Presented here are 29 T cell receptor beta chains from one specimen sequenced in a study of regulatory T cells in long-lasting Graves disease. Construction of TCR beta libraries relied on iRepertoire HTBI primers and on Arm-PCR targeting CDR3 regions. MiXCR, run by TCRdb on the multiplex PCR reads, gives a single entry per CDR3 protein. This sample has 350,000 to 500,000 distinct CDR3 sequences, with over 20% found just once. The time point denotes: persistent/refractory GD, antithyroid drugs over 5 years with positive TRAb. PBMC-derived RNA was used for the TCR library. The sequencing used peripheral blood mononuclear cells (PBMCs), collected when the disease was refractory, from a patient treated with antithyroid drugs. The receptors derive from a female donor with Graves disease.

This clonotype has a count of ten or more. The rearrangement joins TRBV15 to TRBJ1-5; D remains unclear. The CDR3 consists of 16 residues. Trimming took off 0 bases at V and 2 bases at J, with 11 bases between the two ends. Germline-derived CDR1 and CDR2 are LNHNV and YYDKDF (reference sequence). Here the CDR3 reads CATSRDSGVGNQPQHF. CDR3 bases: TGTGCCACCAGCAGAGATTCTGGCGTAGGCAATCAGCCCCAGCATTTT.

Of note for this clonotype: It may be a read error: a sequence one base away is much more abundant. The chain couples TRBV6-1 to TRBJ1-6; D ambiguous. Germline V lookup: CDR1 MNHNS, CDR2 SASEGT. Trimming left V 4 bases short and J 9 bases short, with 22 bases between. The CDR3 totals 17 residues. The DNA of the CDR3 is TGTGCCAGCAGTGCAAACCTAATCGGGAGTGTAGCTTCACCCCTCCACTTT. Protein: CASSANLIGSVASPLHF.

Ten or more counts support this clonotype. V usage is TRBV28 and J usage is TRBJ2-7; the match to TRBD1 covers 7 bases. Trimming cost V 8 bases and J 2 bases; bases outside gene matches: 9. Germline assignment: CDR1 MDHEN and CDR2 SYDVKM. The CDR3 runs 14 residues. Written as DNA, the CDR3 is TGTGCCAGCTCTCCCCATGGACAGGCCTACGAGCAGTACTTC. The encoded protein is CASSPHGQAYEQYF.

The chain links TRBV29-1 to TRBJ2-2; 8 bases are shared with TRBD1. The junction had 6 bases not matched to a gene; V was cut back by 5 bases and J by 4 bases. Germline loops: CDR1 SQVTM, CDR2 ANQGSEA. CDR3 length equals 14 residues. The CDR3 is CSVLRTGITGELFF. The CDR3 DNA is TGCAGCGTTCTCCGGACAGGGATCACCGGGGAGCTGTTTTTT.

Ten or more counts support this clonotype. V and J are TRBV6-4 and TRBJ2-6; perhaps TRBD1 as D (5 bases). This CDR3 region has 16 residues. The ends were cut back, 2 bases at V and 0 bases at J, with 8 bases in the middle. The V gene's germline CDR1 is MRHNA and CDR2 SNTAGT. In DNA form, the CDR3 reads TGTGCCAGCAGTGACGGGGCACACTCTGGGGCCAACGTCCTGACTTTC. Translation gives CASSDGAHSGANVLTF.

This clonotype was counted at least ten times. This CDR3 is CSVQRASGAGELFF. As DNA, the CDR3 is TGCAGTGTCCAAAGGGCTAGCGGGGCCGGGGAGCTGTTTTTT. This chain joins TRBV20-1 and TRBJ2-2, with TRBD2 matching 9 bases. The V segment lost 7 bases and the J segment 6 bases; nucleotides outside the gene matches: 9. Germline V gene sequence: CDR1 DFQATT, CDR2 SNEGSKA (reference sequence). There are 14 residues in the CDR3.

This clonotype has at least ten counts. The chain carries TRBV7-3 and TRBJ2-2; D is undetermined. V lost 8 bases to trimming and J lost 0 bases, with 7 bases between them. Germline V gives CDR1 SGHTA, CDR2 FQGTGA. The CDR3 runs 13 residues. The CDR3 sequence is CASADANTGELFF. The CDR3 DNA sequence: TGTGCCAGCGCAGACGCGAACACCGGGGAGCTGTTTTTT.

The CDR3 spells CASNTPLAGVDNEQFF. DNA of the CDR3: TGTGCCAGCAACACCCCGCTAGCGGGAGTCGACAATGAGCAGTTCTTC. The chain employs TRBV28 and TRBJ2-1, with 10 nucleotides matching TRBD2. V lost 7 bases, J lost 5 bases, and 11 bases stayed unmatched. Germline V CDR1 and CDR2: MDHEN, SYDVKM. CDR3 size: 16 residues.

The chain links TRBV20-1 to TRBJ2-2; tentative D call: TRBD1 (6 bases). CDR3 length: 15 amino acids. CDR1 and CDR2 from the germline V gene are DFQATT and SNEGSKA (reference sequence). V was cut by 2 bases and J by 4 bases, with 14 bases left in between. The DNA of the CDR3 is TGCAGTGCTAGAAGCAGAGGGGGTACCACCGGGGAGCTGTTTTTT. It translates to CSARSRGGTTGELFF.

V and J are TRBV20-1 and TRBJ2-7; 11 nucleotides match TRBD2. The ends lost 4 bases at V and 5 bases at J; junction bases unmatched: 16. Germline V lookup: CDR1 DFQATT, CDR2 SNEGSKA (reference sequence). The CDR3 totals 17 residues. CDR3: CSATRVASGRPVHEQYF. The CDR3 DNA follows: TGCAGTGCTACCAGGGTGGCTAGCGGGAGGCCGGTCCACGAGCAGTACTTC.

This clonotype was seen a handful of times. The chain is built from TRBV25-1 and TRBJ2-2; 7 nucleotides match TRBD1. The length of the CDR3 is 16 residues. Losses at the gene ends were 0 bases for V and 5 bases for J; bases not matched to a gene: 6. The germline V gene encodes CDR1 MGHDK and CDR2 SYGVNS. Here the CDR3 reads CASSEYRQGWTGELFF. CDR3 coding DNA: TGTGCCAGCAGTGAATATCGACAGGGTTGGACCGGGGAGCTGTTTTTT.

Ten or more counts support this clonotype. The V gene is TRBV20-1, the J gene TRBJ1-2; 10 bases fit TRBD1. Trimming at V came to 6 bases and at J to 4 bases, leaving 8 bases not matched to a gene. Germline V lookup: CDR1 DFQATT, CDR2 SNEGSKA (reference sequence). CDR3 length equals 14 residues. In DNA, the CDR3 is TGCAGTGCCTCGCCGGGACAGGGGTCCTATGGCTACACCTTC. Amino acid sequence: CSASPGQGSYGYTF.

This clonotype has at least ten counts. CDR3 region: CASRRREETQYF. The CDR3 DNA is TGTGCCAGCAGAAGACGGGAAGAGACCCAGTACTTC. This chain links TRBV6-2 or TRBV6-3 with TRBJ2-5; D uncertain. The germline CDR1 and CDR2 sequences are MNHEY and SVGEGT. The V gene lost 6 bases and the J gene lost 3 bases, with 8 bases spanning the gap. CDR3 length equals 12 residues.

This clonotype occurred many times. DNA of the CDR3: TGTGCCAGCAGCCCGGGCTCCGGGACAGGGACGAACATTCAGTACTTC. Encoded protein: CASSPGSGTGTNIQYF. The chain has TRBV7-2 and TRBJ2-4; 9 bases match TRBD1. The CDR3 contains 16 residues. V lost 5 bases to trimming and J lost 7 bases; unmatched junction nucleotides: 12. Germline values: CDR1 SGHTA, CDR2 FQGNSA.

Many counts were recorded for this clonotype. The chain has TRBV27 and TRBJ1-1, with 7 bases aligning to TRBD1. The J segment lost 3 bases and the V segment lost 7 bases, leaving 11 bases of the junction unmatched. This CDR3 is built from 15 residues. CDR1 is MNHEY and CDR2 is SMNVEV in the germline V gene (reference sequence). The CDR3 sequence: CASTSRAGGDTEAFF. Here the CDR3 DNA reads TGTGCCAGCACTTCCCGGGCAGGGGGAGACACTGAAGCTTTCTTT.

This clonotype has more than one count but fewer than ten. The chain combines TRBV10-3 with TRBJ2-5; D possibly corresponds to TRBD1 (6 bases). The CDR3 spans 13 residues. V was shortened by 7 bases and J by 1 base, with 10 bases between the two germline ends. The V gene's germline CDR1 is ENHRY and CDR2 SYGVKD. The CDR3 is CAITGTLQETQYF. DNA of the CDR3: TGTGCCATCACTGGGACACTCCAAGAGACCCAGTACTTC.

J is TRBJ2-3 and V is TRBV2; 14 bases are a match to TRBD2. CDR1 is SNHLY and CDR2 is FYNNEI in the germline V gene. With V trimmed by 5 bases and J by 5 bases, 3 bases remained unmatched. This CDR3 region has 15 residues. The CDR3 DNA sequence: TGTGCCAGCAGTCGACTAGCGGGAGGGGGAGATACGCAGTATTTT. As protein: CASSRLAGGGDTQYF.

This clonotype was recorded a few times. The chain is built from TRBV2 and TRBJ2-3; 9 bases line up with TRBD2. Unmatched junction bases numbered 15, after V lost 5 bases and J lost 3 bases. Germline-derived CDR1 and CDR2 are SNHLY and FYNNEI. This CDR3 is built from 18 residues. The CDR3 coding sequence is TGTGCCAGCAGTCCCCGAGGTTGGGTAGCGGGAGTTACAGATACGCAGTATTTT. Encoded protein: CASSPRGWVAGVTDTQYF.

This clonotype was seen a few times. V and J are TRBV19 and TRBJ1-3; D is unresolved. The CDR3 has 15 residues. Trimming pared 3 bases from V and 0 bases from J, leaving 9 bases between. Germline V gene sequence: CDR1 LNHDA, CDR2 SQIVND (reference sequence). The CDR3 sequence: CASSIPTSSGNTIYF. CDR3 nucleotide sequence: TGTGCCAGTAGTATTCCCACGAGCTCTGGAAACACCATATATTTT.

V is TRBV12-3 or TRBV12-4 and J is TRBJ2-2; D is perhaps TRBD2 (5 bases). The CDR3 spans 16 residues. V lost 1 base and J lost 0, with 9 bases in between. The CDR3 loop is CASSLVAGTNTGELFF. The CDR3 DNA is TGTGCCAGCAGTTTAGTGGCCGGGACGAACACCGGGGAGCTGTTTTTT.

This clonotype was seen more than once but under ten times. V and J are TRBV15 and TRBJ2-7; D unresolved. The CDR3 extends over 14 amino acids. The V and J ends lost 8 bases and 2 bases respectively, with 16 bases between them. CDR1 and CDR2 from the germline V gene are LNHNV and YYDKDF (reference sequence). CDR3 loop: CATRASTTPYEQYF. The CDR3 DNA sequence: TGTGCCACCCGCGCCTCGACAACGCCCTACGAGCAGTACTTC.

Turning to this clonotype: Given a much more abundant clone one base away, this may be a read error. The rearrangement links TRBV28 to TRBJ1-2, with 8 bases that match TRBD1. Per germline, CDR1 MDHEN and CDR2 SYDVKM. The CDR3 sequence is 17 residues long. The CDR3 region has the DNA TGTGTCAGCAGTTTAGTACAGGGGGTGATTGGGCTTTATGGCTACACCTTC. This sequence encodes CVSSLVQGVIGLYGYTF.

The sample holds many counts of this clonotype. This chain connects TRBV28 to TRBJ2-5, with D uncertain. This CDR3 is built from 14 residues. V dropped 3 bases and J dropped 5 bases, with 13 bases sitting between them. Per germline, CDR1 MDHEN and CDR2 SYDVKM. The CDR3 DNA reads TGTGCCAGCAGTTTGCTTGGCACCCTGGAGACCCAGTACTTC. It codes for CASSLLGTLETQYF.

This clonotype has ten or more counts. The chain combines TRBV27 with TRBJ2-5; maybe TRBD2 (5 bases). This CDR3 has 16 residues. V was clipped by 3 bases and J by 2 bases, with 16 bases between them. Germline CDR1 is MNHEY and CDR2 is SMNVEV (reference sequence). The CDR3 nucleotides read TGTGCCAGCAGTTTGGGTCGTGCGGGCGGGCAAGAGACCCAGTACTTC. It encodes CASSLGRAGGQETQYF.

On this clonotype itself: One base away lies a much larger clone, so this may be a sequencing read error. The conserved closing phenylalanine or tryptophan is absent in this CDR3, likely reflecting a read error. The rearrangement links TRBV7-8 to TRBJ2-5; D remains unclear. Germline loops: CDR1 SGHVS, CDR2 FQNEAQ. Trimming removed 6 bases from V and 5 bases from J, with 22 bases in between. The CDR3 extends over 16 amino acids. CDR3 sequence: CASSNYLSVVSETQYS. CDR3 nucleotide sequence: TGTGCCAGCAGTAACTACTTGAGCGTCGTCAGTGAGACCCAGTACTCC.

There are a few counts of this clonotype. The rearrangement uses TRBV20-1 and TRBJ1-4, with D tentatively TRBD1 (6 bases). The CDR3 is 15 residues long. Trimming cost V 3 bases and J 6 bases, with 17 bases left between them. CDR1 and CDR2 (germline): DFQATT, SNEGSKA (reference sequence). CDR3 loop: CSASLTPGQDEKLFF. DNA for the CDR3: TGCAGTGCTAGTCTGACCCCGGGACAAGATGAAAAACTGTTTTTT.

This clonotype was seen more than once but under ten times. The CDR3 sequence is CASTYSRGLGFNTGELFF. In DNA, the CDR3 is TGTGCCAGCACCTACTCCAGGGGGCTGGGATTTAACACCGGGGAGCTGTTTTTT. The chain uses TRBV7-9 and TRBJ2-2; TRBD1 agrees at 8 bases. In germline, CDR1 is SEHNR, CDR2 FQNEAQ (reference sequence). Germline trimming cut 7 bases from V and 2 bases from J; bases unmatched to any gene: 15. The CDR3 contains 18 residues.

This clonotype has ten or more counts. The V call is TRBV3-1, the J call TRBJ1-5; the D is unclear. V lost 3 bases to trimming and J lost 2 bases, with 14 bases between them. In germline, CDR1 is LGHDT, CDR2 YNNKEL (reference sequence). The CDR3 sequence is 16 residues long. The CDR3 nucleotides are TGTGCCAGCAGCCAGACTACACCGAGCGGCAATCAGCCCCAGCATTTT. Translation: CASSQTTPSGNQPQHF.

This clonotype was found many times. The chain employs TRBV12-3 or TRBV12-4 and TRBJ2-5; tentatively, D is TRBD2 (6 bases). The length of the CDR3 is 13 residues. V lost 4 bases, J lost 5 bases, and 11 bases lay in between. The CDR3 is CASSSAGGETQYF. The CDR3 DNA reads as TGTGCCAGCAGTTCCGCAGGAGGGGAGACCCAGTACTTC.